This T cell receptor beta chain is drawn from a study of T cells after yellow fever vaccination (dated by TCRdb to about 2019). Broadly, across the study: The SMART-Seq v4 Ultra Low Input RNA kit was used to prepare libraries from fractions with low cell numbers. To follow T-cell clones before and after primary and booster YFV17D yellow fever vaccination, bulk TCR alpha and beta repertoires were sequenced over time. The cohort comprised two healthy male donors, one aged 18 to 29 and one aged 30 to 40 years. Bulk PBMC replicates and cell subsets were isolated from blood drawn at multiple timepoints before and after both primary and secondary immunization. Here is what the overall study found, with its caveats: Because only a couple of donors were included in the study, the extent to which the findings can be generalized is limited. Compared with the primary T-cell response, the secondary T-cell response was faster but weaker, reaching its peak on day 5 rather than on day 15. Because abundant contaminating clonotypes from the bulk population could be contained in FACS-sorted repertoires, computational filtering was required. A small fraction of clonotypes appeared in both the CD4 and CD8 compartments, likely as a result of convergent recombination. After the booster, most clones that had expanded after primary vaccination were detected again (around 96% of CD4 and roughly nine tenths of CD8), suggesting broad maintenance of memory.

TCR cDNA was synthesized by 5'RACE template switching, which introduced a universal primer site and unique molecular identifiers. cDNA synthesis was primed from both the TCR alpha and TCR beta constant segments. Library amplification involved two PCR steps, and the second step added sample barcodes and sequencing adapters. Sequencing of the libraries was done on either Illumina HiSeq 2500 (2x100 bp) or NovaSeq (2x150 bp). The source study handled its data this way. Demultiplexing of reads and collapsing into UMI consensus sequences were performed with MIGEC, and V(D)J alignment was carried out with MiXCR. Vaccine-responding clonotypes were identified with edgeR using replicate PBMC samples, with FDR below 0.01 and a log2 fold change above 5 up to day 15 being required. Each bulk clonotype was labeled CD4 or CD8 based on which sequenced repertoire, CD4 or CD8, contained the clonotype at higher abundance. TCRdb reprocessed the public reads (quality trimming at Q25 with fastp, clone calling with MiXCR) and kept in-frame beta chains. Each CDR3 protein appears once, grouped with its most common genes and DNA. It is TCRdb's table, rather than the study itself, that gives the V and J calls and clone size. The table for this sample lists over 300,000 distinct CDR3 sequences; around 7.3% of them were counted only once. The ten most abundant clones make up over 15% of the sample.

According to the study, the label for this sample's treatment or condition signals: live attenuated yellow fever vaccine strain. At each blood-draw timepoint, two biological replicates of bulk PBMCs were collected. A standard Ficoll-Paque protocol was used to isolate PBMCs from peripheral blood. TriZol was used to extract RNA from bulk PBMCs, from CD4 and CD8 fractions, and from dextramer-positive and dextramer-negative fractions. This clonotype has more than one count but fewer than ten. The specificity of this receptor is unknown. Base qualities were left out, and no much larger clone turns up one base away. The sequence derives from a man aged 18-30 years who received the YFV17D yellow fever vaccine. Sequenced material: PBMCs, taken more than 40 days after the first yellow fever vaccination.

The bases read TGTGCCAGTAGTATTGGCACAGGGACCAAGAGTCAGCCCCAGCATTTT. It translates to CASSIGTGTKSQPQHF. The chain couples TRBV19 to TRBJ1-5, with TRBD1 tentatively as D gene (6 bases match). V was cut back by 3 bases and J by 6 bases, leaving a gap of 18 bases between them. The CDR3 numbers 16 residues from cysteine through phenylalanine. Of the read, only the CDR3 DNA is kept; its 48 bases are in frame from base 1. Looking up the germline V gene (reference sequence) yields CDR1 LNHDA and CDR2 SQIVND.